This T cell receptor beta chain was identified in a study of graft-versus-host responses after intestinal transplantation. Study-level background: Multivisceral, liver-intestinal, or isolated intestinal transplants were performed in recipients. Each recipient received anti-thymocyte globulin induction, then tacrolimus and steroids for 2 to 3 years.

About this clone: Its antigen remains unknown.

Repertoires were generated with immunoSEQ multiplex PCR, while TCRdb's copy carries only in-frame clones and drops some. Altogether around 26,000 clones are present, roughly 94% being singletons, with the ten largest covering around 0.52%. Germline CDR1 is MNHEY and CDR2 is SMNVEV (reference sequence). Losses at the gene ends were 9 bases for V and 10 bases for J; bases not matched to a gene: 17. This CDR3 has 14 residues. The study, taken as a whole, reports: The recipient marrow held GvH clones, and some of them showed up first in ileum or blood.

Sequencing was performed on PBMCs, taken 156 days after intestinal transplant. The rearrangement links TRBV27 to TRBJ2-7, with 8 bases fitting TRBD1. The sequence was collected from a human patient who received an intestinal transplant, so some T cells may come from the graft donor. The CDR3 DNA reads TGTGCCAGTCTCGATAGGCAGGGGGCCGGACATCAGTACTTC. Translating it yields CASLDRQGAGHQYF.